The T cell receptor beta chain described here comes from a study of blood T cells in healthy people across ages (dated by TCRdb to 2015 to 2017). Notes on the research overall: Template switching captured roughly one uniquely barcoded TCR beta cDNA molecule per two T cells in model experiments. The study measured age-related changes in TCR beta repertoire diversity using deep sequencing normalized with unique cDNA molecular identifiers. The donors were split into four age groups: young (average 16 years), middle-aged (roughly 39), aged (more than 55) and long-lived (roughly 86). To avoid experimental bias, donors of different ages were distributed randomly across sequencing lanes. Using the same blood draw, the study looked at two additional independent replicas of 1 million unique cDNA reads for two donors, one aged 18 to 30 and the other aged 80 or older. Points the paper makes about the study in general: Conclusive comparison of naive and antigen-experienced compartments was prevented by the profiling of bulk unsorted PBMCs. Compared with the aged group, the long-lived group had more naive CD4+ T cells, fewer expanded clones and increased TCR diversity, suggesting age selection. Because the CMV infection status of the donors was unknown, age-related changes in expanded clonotypes may potentially have been confounded. Observed TCR beta diversity per million T cells fell roughly linearly with age, and a significant reduction was already apparent by age about 43. Estimates of total diversity based on one million sequenced T cells were considered lower bounds and underestimates. A strong correlation was found between observed TCR beta diversity and the percentage of naive T cells measured by flow cytometry.

The cysteine opens and the phenylalanine closes a CDR3 of 14 amino acids. Of the read, only the CDR3 DNA is kept; its 42 bases are in frame from base 1. Trimming costs V 6 bases and J 6 bases, and their ends lie 19 bases apart. From a lookup of the germline V gene (reference sequence), CDR1 and CDR2 are DFQATT and SNEGSKA. Systemically healthy Caucasian individuals from Russia, 35 to 40 in total and aged roughly 6 to 90 years, were included as donors. Each donor gave approximately 9.3 milliliters of peripheral blood, collected into EDTA-treated Vacutainer tubes. Ficoll-Paque density-gradient centrifugation was used to isolate PBMCs, with at least 6 million per sample. Trizol reagent was used to extract total RNA from the PBMCs, yielding at least 5.5 micrograms per sample. For every donor, flow cytometry on a PBMC aliquot measured the percentage of naive CD45RAhigh/CD27high T cells. With regard to this clonotype: Its antigen is not yet known. Base qualities are not recorded, but no much larger clone differs from it by a single base.

The method behind the library was 5' RACE. Instrument used: Illumina HiSeq 2500. A second PCR of about 6 to 12 cycles was run with a J-beta primer mix and a sample-barcoded 5' primer. Each TCR beta cDNA molecule received a unique molecular identifier from a template-switch 5' adaptor carrying 12 random nucleotides. Each sample yielded at least 3 million CDR3-containing paired-end reads. First-strand cDNA synthesis was performed from all RNA using the Mint cDNA synthesis kit, with priming by a TRBC-specific oligonucleotide. Following uracil-DNA glycosylase treatment, all cDNA underwent a first 18-cycle PCR with the universal primers M1SS and BC2_uni_R. On the study's bioinformatics: For normalization, 1 million high-quality reads were randomly selected from each sample, with every read carrying a distinct molecular identifier. Reads sharing molecular identifiers were discarded rather than binned into consensus sequences. MiTCR, set to a Q25 quality threshold and the strictest error-elimination algorithm, was used for CDR3 identification, clonotype clustering and error correction. A nonparametric unseen species model using Euler transformation provided a lower-bound estimate of total TCR beta diversity. TCRdb took the public reads, trimmed them with fastp at Q25, ran MiXCR for clone calling and kept in-frame beta chains. Every entry covers one CDR3 protein and lists the most common genes and DNA from its rows. Here the V and J calls rest on TCRdb's processing, not on the authors' analysis. The sample yields about 1.8 million distinct CDR3 sequences; around half were counted once. The ten most abundant clones make up 2% to 2.5% of the sample.

Here the chain combines TRBV20-1 and TRBJ2-3, with the D gene too uncertain to name. The sequencing sample was made of blood. The source is a woman in her thirties or forties in good health. The sequenced DNA: TGCAGTGCCATAAAAAGACTGACGGCGGATACGCAGTATTTT. It specifies CSAIKRLTADTQYF.